This record looks at one T cell receptor (beta chain) sequence and its context. The source of the sample is a study of post-analysis software for immune sequencing data. At the level of the study: Included among the disease courses, which were recorded for the cohort, were relapsing-remitting, secondary progressive and progressive-relapsing multiple sclerosis.

Unique molecular identifiers featured in each of the TCR beta cDNA libraries. TCRdb redid the calling of the PCR reads with MiXCR, one entry per CDR3 protein. The sample contains a few hundred thousand distinct CDR3 sequences, roughly 36% of which appear only once. The receptor was isolated from a girl under 18 with multiple sclerosis. Sequenced material: blood.

CDR3 in amino acids: CASSFVNGRATNEKLFF. The CDR3 DNA follows: TGCGCCAGCAGCTTTGTAAACGGACGAGCAACTAATGAAAAACTGTTTTTT. The chain joins TRBV5-1 to TRBJ1-4; D gene ambiguous. V was clipped by 2 bases and J by 0 bases, with 14 bases between them. Germline-derived CDR1 and CDR2 are SGHRS and YFSETQ. There are 17 residues in the CDR3.